These T cell receptor beta chains were read from a single sample in a study of blood T cells in healthy people across ages. TCRdb re-called the 5' RACE reads with MiXCR, one entry per CDR3 protein. The sample carries 1.5 million or so distinct CDR3 sequences, less than 45% recorded once. The specimen sequenced was blood. The receptors shown here come from a young woman in good health. Each CDR3 is given with its conserved first and last residue. The D gene is left open where the match is weak. Where a row states a size, it is once, few, many or the class of an expanded clone; other rows omit it.

D gene: -
clone size: -
V gene: TRBV27
J gene: TRBJ1-1
CDR3 DNA: TGTGCCAGCAGGACAGGTCCCGAAGCTTTCTTT
CDR3 protein: CASRTGPEAFF

D gene: TRBD2
clone size: -
V gene: TRBV20-1
J gene: TRBJ2-5
CDR3 DNA: TGCAGTGCTCTTCTAGCGGGGGGTGTCCATGAGCAGTACTTC
CDR3 protein: CSALLAGGVHEQYF

D gene: TRBD2
clone size: many
V gene: TRBV27
J gene: TRBJ2-7
CDR3 DNA: TGTGCCAGCAGTTTACTAGCGGGGGGCACCTACGAGCAGTACTTC
CDR3 protein: CASSLLAGGTYEQYF

D gene: -
clone size: -
V gene: TRBV4-1
J gene: TRBJ1-5
CDR3 DNA: TGCGCCAGCAGCCAACCCACAGGGAATGATCAGCCCCAGCATTTT
CDR3 protein: CASSQPTGNDQPQHF

D gene: -
clone size: -
V gene: TRBV12-3/TRBV12-4
J gene: TRBJ1-2
CDR3 DNA: TGTGCCAGCAACCGCGGGCCCTATGGCTACACCTTC
CDR3 protein: CASNRGPYGYTF

D gene: -
clone size: few
V gene: TRBV29-1
J gene: TRBJ1-3
CDR3 DNA: TGCAGCGTTGTCGGTCGGGCGTCCGGAAACACCATATATTTT
CDR3 protein: CSVVGRASGNTIYF

D gene: -
clone size: -
V gene: TRBV2
J gene: TRBJ2-3
CDR3 DNA: TGTGCCAGCAGCTCACTAGCATCAGGCACAGATACGCAGTATTTT
CDR3 protein: CASSSLASGTDTQYF

D gene: TRBD1
clone size: -
V gene: TRBV20-1
J gene: TRBJ2-7
CDR3 DNA: TGCAGTGCTAGGGGGACAGGGAGCTCCTACGAGCAGTACTTC
CDR3 protein: CSARGTGSSYEQYF

D gene: TRBD1
clone size: -
V gene: TRBV5-5
J gene: TRBJ1-5
CDR3 DNA: TGTGCCAGCAGCTTGGCCCTCAGACAGGGGACTCAGCCCCAGCATTTT
CDR3 protein: CASSLALRQGTQPQHF

D gene: -
clone size: -
V gene: TRBV7-2
J gene: TRBJ1-1
CDR3 DNA: TGTGCCAGCAGCTTAGTTGCAGGGTTCACTGAAGCTTTCTTT
CDR3 protein: CASSLVAGFTEAFF

D gene: TRBD2
clone size: -
V gene: TRBV5-1
J gene: TRBJ2-1
CDR3 DNA: TGCGCCAGCAGCCCTGGACTAGCGGACGACAATGAGCAGTTCTTC
CDR3 protein: CASSPGLADDNEQFF

D gene: -
clone size: -
V gene: TRBV12-3/TRBV12-4
J gene: TRBJ2-1
CDR3 DNA: TGTGCCAGCAGTTCCCGGGCCCCTTACAATGAGCAGTTCTTC
CDR3 protein: CASSSRAPYNEQFF

D gene: -
clone size: -
V gene: TRBV3-1
J gene: TRBJ1-5
CDR3 DNA: TGTGCCAGCAGCCTAAGTACAGTCCGGGGCAATCAGCCCCAGCATTTT
CDR3 protein: CASSLSTVRGNQPQHF

D gene: TRBD2
clone size: few
V gene: TRBV6-2/TRBV6-3
J gene: TRBJ2-1
CDR3 DNA: TGTGCCAGCAGTTACTCTAGCGGGGGGATCATCTACAATGAGCAGTTCTTC
CDR3 protein: CASSYSSGGIIYNEQFF

D gene: TRBD2
clone size: -
V gene: TRBV29-1
J gene: TRBJ2-3
CDR3 DNA: TGCAGCGTTGGATTAGCGGGAGCTGGCACAGATACGCAGTATTTT
CDR3 protein: CSVGLAGAGTDTQYF

D gene: -
clone size: -
V gene: TRBV5-6
J gene: TRBJ2-3
CDR3 DNA: TGTGCCAGCAGCTTGTTCCGAACTAGCACAGATACGCGGTATTTT
CDR3 protein: CASSLFRTSTDTRYF

D gene: TRBD2
clone size: -
V gene: TRBV20-1
J gene: TRBJ2-1
CDR3 DNA: TGCAGTGCTATCGCTAGCGGGAGATTCTACAATGAGCAGTTCTTC
CDR3 protein: CSAIASGRFYNEQFF

D gene: -
clone size: few
V gene: TRBV12-3/TRBV12-4
J gene: TRBJ1-6
CDR3 DNA: TGTGCCAGCAGTTTTCGGCCCTGGAATTCACCCCTCCACTTT
CDR3 protein: CASSFRPWNSPLHF

D gene: TRBD1
clone size: -
V gene: TRBV4-1
J gene: TRBJ2-4
CDR3 DNA: TGCGCCAGGGCGCTAGGGAGGGGACAGGGGAAAAACATTCAGTACTTC
CDR3 protein: CARALGRGQGKNIQYF

D gene: -
clone size: many
V gene: TRBV11-2
J gene: TRBJ2-7
CDR3 DNA: TGTGCCAGCAGCCGAGGGGGCTACGAGCAGTACTTC
CDR3 protein: CASSRGGYEQYF

D gene: TRBD2
clone size: few
V gene: TRBV20-1
J gene: TRBJ2-7
CDR3 DNA: TGCAGTGCCCCAGGACTAGCGAGGAGCGCTGACGAGCAGTACTTC
CDR3 protein: CSAPGLARSADEQYF

D gene: TRBD1
clone size: -
V gene: TRBV5-1
J gene: TRBJ2-3
CDR3 DNA: TGCGCCAGCAGCCGAGGACAGGCCTCCACAGATACGCAGTATTTT
CDR3 protein: CASSRGQASTDTQYF

D gene: -
clone size: once
V gene: TRBV9
J gene: TRBJ2-1
CDR3 DNA: TGTGCCAGCAGCGCCGCTACCGGGACTGAATACAATGAGCAGTTCTTC
CDR3 protein: CASSAATGTEYNEQFF

D gene: -
clone size: few
V gene: TRBV6-2/TRBV6-3
J gene: TRBJ1-2
CDR3 DNA: TGTGCCAGCGGACAACAGGGCTTCTATGGCTACACCTTC
CDR3 protein: CASGQQGFYGYTF

D gene: -
clone size: -
V gene: TRBV7-2
J gene: TRBJ1-1
CDR3 DNA: TGTGCCAGCAGCTTATATGTGGGCCCTAGGGCTGAAGCTTTCTTT
CDR3 protein: CASSLYVGPRAEAFF

D gene: -
clone size: few
V gene: TRBV18
J gene: TRBJ2-7
CDR3 DNA: TGTGCCAGCTCACTGCTGCTTACCTTCTACGAGCAGTACTTC
CDR3 protein: CASSLLLTFYEQYF

D gene: TRBD1
clone size: -
V gene: TRBV19
J gene: TRBJ1-2
CDR3 DNA: TGTGCCAGTAGTATAGAAACGGGACAGGCCTATGGCTACACCTTC
CDR3 protein: CASSIETGQAYGYTF